The 15 T cell receptor beta chains below come from one sample, sequenced in a study of T-cell reconstitution after alpha-beta-depleted transplantation in children. A TCRbeta library incorporating unique molecular identifiers was prepared. Using its own MiXCR run on the PCR reads, TCRdb lists one record per CDR3 protein. In the table there are about 610,000 distinct CDR3 sequences, about 10% of which are singletons. Sequenced material: PBMCs from the stem cell graft donor, taken from the stem cell graft. The origin of the receptors is a human donor who donated a stem cell graft to a child with acute myeloid leukemia.

This clonotype was picked up many times. The rearrangement uses TRBV20-1 and TRBJ2-5; D remains unclear. CDR1 is DFQATT, CDR2 SNEGSKA, per germline (reference sequence). CDR3 size: 13 residues. V lost 3 bases and J 4 bases, leaving 12 bases between the germline ends. The CDR3 here is CSARLRTGETQYF. The CDR3 nucleotides read TGCAGTGCTAGGTTGAGGACGGGAGAGACCCAGTACTTC.

The rearrangement joins TRBV7-2 to TRBJ1-4; TRBD1 matches 9 bases. The CDR3 contains 15 residues. CDR1 is SGHTA, CDR2 FQGNSA, per germline. V dropped 5 bases and J dropped 8; count of bases not matched to a gene: 9. CDR3 sequence (DNA): TGTGCCAGCAGCACATTACAGGGGGCGGGGGAAAAACTGTTTTTT. It encodes CASSTLQGAGEKLFF.

The sample holds a few counts of this clonotype. The chain couples TRBV7-2 to TRBJ2-3; D remains ambiguous. CDR1 is SGHTA, CDR2 FQGNSA, per germline. The CDR3 loop spans 14 amino acids. V was shortened by 5 bases and J by 6 bases, with 15 bases between the two germline ends. This CDR3 reads CASSPLGSQDTQYF. The CDR3 DNA reads TGTGCCAGCAGCCCCCTAGGGTCCCAGGATACGCAGTATTTT.

The rearrangement uses TRBV20-1 and TRBJ2-7; the match to TRBD1 covers 9 bases. CDR1 is DFQATT, CDR2 SNEGSKA, per germline (reference sequence). Germline trimming cut 6 bases from V and 1 base from J; bases unmatched to any gene: 10. The CDR3 extends over 15 amino acids. CDR3 loop: CSAPKRGTGSYEQYF. Written as DNA, the CDR3 is TGCAGTGCGCCGAAGAGGGGGACAGGGTCCTACGAGCAGTACTTC.

The sample holds many counts of this clonotype. Here the CDR3 reads CASSPPTSTEQFF. CDR3 nucleotides: TGTGCCAGCAGCCCTCCGACTAGCACCGAGCAGTTCTTC. This chain uses TRBV7-9 with TRBJ2-1, with 7 bases identical to TRBD2. CDR3 length: 13 residues. In germline, CDR1 is SEHNR, CDR2 FQNEAQ (reference sequence). With 5 bases clipped from V and 10 bases from J, the junction kept 8 bases outside the gene matches.

The chain employs TRBV5-8 and TRBJ2-5; 10 bases are shared with TRBD2. Per the germline V gene, CDR1 is SGHTS and CDR2 is YDEGEE. The CDR3 is 16 residues long. V was clipped by 4 bases and J by 1 base; unmatched bases: 7. This CDR3 is CASSPGTSAVQETQYF. Here the CDR3 DNA reads TGTGCCAGCAGCCCTGGGACTAGCGCTGTCCAAGAGACCCAGTACTTC.

This clonotype was seen many times. This chain joins TRBV29-1 and TRBJ1-6; a possible D gene is TRBD1 (5 bases). CDR3 length: 16 residues. In germline, CDR1 is SQVTM, CDR2 ANQGSEA. The V end was cut by 1 base, the J end by 5 bases, with 15 bases between. CDR3 sequence: CSVEGTGTRDNSPLHF. CDR3 coding DNA: TGCAGCGTTGAAGGTACCGGGACCAGGGATAATTCACCCCTCCACTTT.

This clonotype was observed at least ten times. The rearrangement uses TRBV20-1 and TRBJ2-1, with D unclear. Germline V CDR1 and CDR2: DFQATT, SNEGSKA (reference sequence). With 3 bases removed from V and 0 bases from J, the gap between germline ends came to 6 bases. The CDR3 runs 13 residues. DNA of the CDR3: TGCAGTGCTAGTGAGAGCTCCTACAATGAGCAGTTCTTC. Its protein product is CSASESSYNEQFF.

At least ten counts were recorded for this clonotype. The V and J genes are TRBV29-1 and TRBJ2-5; perhaps TRBD1 as D (6 bases). The V end lost 6 bases, the J end lost 3 bases, and 11 bases lay between the germline ends. The CDR3 is 12 residues long. Germline loops: CDR1 SQVTM, CDR2 ANQGSEA. The CDR3 DNA reads as TGCAGCGTACCTCGACAGGAAGAGACCCAGTACTTC. Amino acids: CSVPRQEETQYF.

The chain uses TRBV12-3 or TRBV12-4 and TRBJ2-3; tentatively, D is TRBD1 (9 bases). CDR3 length equals 16 residues. Trimming took 5 bases from V and 7 from J, leaving 22 bases between them. CDR3 sequence: CASSPGRDRAGYTQYF. CDR3 DNA sequence: TGTGCCAGCAGTCCCGGGAGGGACAGGGCGGGATATACGCAGTATTTT.

The J gene is TRBJ2-5, the V gene TRBV29-1; no firm D call. The germline V gene has CDR1 SQVTM and CDR2 ANQGSEA. The CDR3 has 14 residues. Trimming removed 6 bases at V and 5 bases at J, with 19 bases between. CDR3 sequence reads: CSVPFLIGLETQYF. CDR3 nucleotides: TGCAGCGTCCCCTTCTTAATTGGGCTGGAGACCCAGTACTTC.

This clonotype turned up a few times. The chain uses TRBV9 and TRBJ2-3, with 8 bases identical to TRBD2. Per the germline V gene, CDR1 is SGDLS and CDR2 is YYNGEE. This CDR3 contains 16 residues. V shed 4 bases, J shed 5 bases, and the junction held 12 bases outside the gene matches. CDR3 bases: TGTGCCAGCAGCCCTCGCCAGCGGGAGTCCCAAGATACGCAGTATTTT. Protein: CASSPRQRESQDTQYF.

This clonotype was observed a few times. The chain combines TRBV12-3 or TRBV12-4 with TRBJ2-5, with TRBD2 matching 9 bases. V shed 3 bases, J shed 5 bases, and the junction held 22 bases outside the gene matches. CDR3 size: 20 residues. In DNA, the CDR3 is TGTGCCAGCAGTTTTAGGGGGGCTAGCGGGAAGGTGGAGGTATCGGAGACCCAGTACTTC. Residues: CASSFRGASGKVEVSETQYF.

The CDR3 sequence is CASSLQAGGRGGTDTQYF. For the CDR3, the DNA is TGTGCCAGCAGCTTACAAGCGGGAGGGCGCGGGGGCACAGATACGCAGTATTTT. The chain has TRBV11-2 and TRBJ2-3; 10 bases match TRBD2. Looked up from germline, CDR1 is SGHAT and CDR2 is FQNNGV. V shed 2 bases and J 1 base; nucleotides not matched to a gene: 9. The CDR3 loop spans 18 amino acids.

This clonotype appeared a few times. V gene TRBV19 combines with J gene TRBJ2-1; 12 bases map to TRBD2. The J segment lost 7 bases and the V segment lost 4 bases, leaving 5 bases of the junction unmatched. Per the germline V gene, CDR1 is LNHDA and CDR2 is SQIVND (reference sequence). CDR3 length: 15 amino acids. In DNA, the CDR3 is TGTGCCAGTAGTACCAGGACTAGCGGGACAAATGAGCAGTTCTTC. Translating it yields CASSTRTSGTNEQFF.